This entry lists 9 T cell receptor beta chains sequenced from one sample in a study of cytomegalovirus exposure and HLA in healthy donors. The PCR had 60 Vbeta and 13 Jbeta primers. Produced via immunoSEQ multiplex PCR; TCRdb's table is partial and in-frame only. This table has a few hundred thousand clones, 80% appearing once. The sequencing input was PBMCs. These receptors originate from a girl aged 2-10 years in good health and CMV-seronegative.

This sequence joins TRBV5-5 and TRBJ2-1; D gene unclear. The CDR3 extends over 11 amino acids. CDR1 and CDR2 (germline): SGHKS, YYEKEE (reference sequence). Trimming pared 5 bases from V and 5 bases from J, leaving 5 bases between. CDR3 DNA: TGTGCCAGCAGACAAAACAATGAGCAGTTCTTC. This codes for CASRQNNEQFF. Full variable domain (rest looked up from reference TRBV5-5 and TRBJ2-1): DAGVTQSPTHLIKTRGQQVTLRCSPISGHKSVSWYQQVLGQGPQFIFQYYEKEERGRGNFPDRFSARQFPNYSSELNVNALLLGDSALYLCASRQNNEQFFGPGTRLTVL.

This clone was counted a single time. The chain employs TRBV27 and TRBJ1-5; tentatively, D is TRBD1 (5 bases). This CDR3 has 19 residues. Trimming shortened V by 2 bases and J by 6 bases, and 26 bases separated the two germline ends. Germline assignment: CDR1 MNHEY and CDR2 SMNVEV (reference sequence). CDR3 sequence (DNA): TGTGCCAGCAGTTTACTCAGGGTTTTCGAATCGCTAGGGATTCAGCCCCAGCATTTT. Translation: CASSLLRVFESLGIQPQHF.

V and J are TRBV27 and TRBJ2-7; 8 bases agree with TRBD2. The trim removed 2 bases at V and 0 bases at J, leaving 6 bases unmatched. The CDR3 contains 16 residues. Germline V gives CDR1 MNHEY, CDR2 SMNVEV (reference sequence). For the CDR3, the DNA is TGTGCCAGCAGTTTAACTAGCGGAGGTCCCTCCTACGAGCAGTACTTC. Its translation is CASSLTSGGPSYEQYF.

The CDR3 DNA is TGTGCCAGCAGTCGGACAGGGGGCGGGGAGACCCAGTACTTC. Amino acid sequence: CASSRTGGGETQYF. The rearrangement links TRBV5-4 to TRBJ2-5; 11 nucleotides line up with TRBD1. The CDR3 totals 14 residues. Per the germline V gene, CDR1 is SGHNT and CDR2 is YYREEE (reference sequence). After removal of 5 bases from V and 5 bases from J, the junction contained 5 bases not matched to a gene.

This chain joins TRBV5-6 and TRBJ1-3; D may be TRBD1 (5 bases). Germline lookup yields CDR1 SGHDT and CDR2 YYEEEE. This CDR3 contains 18 residues. V lost 1 base and J 7 bases, leaving 24 bases between the germline ends. Written as DNA, the CDR3 is TGTGCCAGCAGCTTGCTTGGTAGGCCCTCATCACAGGAGAACACCATATATTTT. Translating it yields CASSLLGRPSSQENTIYF. Full variable domain (rest looked up from reference TRBV5-6 and TRBJ1-3): DAGVTQSPTHLIKTRGQQVTLRCSPKSGHDTVSWYQQALGQGPQFIFQYYEEEERQRGNFPDRFSGHQFPNYSSELNVNALLLGDSALYLCASSLLGRPSSQENTIYFGEGSWLTVV.

The gene calls are TRBV4-2 and TRBJ1-5; D call uncertain. V dropped 0 bases and J dropped 5 bases, with 11 bases sitting between them. This CDR3 region has 15 residues. Germline values: CDR1 LGHNA, CDR2 YNFKEQ. CDR3 nucleotides: TGTGCCAGCAGCCAAGAGGTCAGGTTCGATCAGCCCCAGCATTTT. This gives the protein CASSQEVRFDQPQHF.

The rearrangement links TRBV28 to TRBJ1-5, with D maybe TRBD1 (6 bases). Deletions cut 6 bases from V and 2 bases from J, with 11 bases between. The V gene's germline CDR1 is MDHEN and CDR2 SYDVKM. This CDR3 region has 14 residues. CDR3 nucleotides: TGTGCCAGCAGATGGACAGTCGGCAATCAGCCCCAGCATTTT. Translation: CASRWTVGNQPQHF.

The chain employs TRBV6-5 and TRBJ2-7; a possible D gene is TRBD2 (6 bases). Trimming pared 9 bases from V and 0 bases from J, leaving 18 bases between. Germline CDR1 is MNHEY and CDR2 is SVGAGI. The CDR3 loop spans 15 amino acids. The CDR3 nucleotides read TGTGCCAGTCGAGTCGGAGGGGCCCTCTCCTACGAGCAGTACTTC. Translation gives CASRVGGALSYEQYF.

The rearrangement uses TRBV5-1 and TRBJ1-4; D unclear. The CDR3 consists of 16 residues. The V gene lost 0 bases and the J gene lost 8 bases, with 17 bases spanning the gap. Germline CDR1 SGHRS, CDR2 YFSETQ. The CDR3 protein is CASSLGIVGGGEKLFF. In DNA, the CDR3 is TGCGCCAGCAGCTTGGGGATTGTGGGAGGAGGAGAAAAACTGTTTTTT.